The 7 T cell receptor beta chains in this list originate from one sample, sequenced in a study of tumor and adjacent non-tumor tissue in lung cancer. The library came from three nested PCR rounds adapted from ARM-PCR protocols. One entry per CDR3 protein results from TCRdb running MiXCR on the multiplex PCR reads. The profile shows about 67,000 distinct CDR3 sequences, roughly 77% of them singletons. This sample's RNA came from whole unsorted tissue. This non-tumor lung sample came from over 3 cm beyond the tumor edge. Sequencing used distant non-tumor lung tissue. The receptors come from a man in his fifties or sixties with non-small cell lung cancer.

In the case of this clonotype: The junction and the germline gene differ at one end; a read error may be behind it. The chain joins TRBV24-1 to TRBJ2-1, with a tentative D call TRBD1 (6 bases). This CDR3 spans 16 amino acids. Germline V gene sequence: CDR1 KGHDR, CDR2 SFDVKD. CDR3 loop: CTTSDPTDSFTNEQFF. The CDR3 DNA follows: TGTACCACCAGTGATCCGACGGACAGTTTTACCAATGAGCAGTTCTTC.

This clonotype was picked up a small number of times. The chain has TRBV11-3 and TRBJ2-7, with 10 bases lining up with TRBD1. V shed 5 bases, J shed 10 bases, and the junction held 14 bases outside the gene matches. The CDR3 is made up of 15 amino acids. Per the germline V gene, CDR1 is SGHNT and CDR2 is YENEEA. The CDR3 DNA reads as TGTGCCAGCAGCCCCCCCGGACAGGGGGTTCGGGAACAGTACTTC. Its translation: CASSPPGQGVREQYF.

Comments on this clonotype: Relative to the germline gene, one junction end is altered; a read error may explain this. The V and J genes are TRBV29-1 and TRBJ2-1; D remains unclear. CDR1 is SQVTM and CDR2 is ANQGSEA in the germline V gene. The CDR3 is 12 amino acids. CDR3 in amino acids: CSVAGTYNKQLF. CDR3 bases: TGCAGCGTTGCTGGAACCTACAATAAGCAGCTCTTC.

This clonotype was picked up many times. V and J are TRBV4-1 and TRBJ1-6; TRBD1 matches at 8 bases. V lost 1 base and J lost 10; bases outside the gene matches: 12. Germline CDR1 and CDR2: MGHRA and YSYEKL. The CDR3 contains 17 residues. The CDR3 sequence is CASSQVFYRGSRSPLHF. CDR3 coding DNA: TGCGCCAGCAGCCAAGTCTTTTACAGGGGGAGTCGATCACCCCTCCACTTT.

This clonotype was counted many times. CDR3 in amino acids: CASSTSGQNNEQFF. CDR3 nucleotides: TGTGCCAGCAGTACTAGCGGACAAAACAATGAGCAGTTCTTC. The chain couples TRBV4-2 to TRBJ2-1, with 8 bases matching TRBD2. CDR3 length: 14 amino acids. The ends lost 6 bases at V and 5 bases at J; junction bases unmatched: 6. Germline V lookup: CDR1 LGHNA, CDR2 YNFKEQ.

In this sample, this clonotype turned up a few times. The genes are TRBV2 and TRBJ1-2, with D possibly being TRBD1 (6 bases). The CDR3 has 14 amino acids. In germline, CDR1 is SNHLY, CDR2 FYNNEI. Trimming pared 5 bases from V and 4 bases from J, leaving 14 bases between. CDR3 bases: TGTGCCAGCAGTAGCACAGGGAAGGGCTATGGCTACACCTTC. Translating gives CASSSTGKGYGYTF. The whole variable domain, remainder taken from reference TRBV2 and TRBJ1-2, is EPEVTQTPSHQVTQMGQEVILRCVPISNHLYFYWYRQILGQKVEFLVSFYNNEISEKSEIFDDQFSVERPDGSNFTLKIRSTKLEDSAMYFCASSSTGKGYGYTFGSGTRLTVV.

As to this clonotype: Its ends do not fully match the called genes, so a read error is possible. This chain joins TRBV5-4 and TRBJ1-1; maybe TRBD1 (5 bases). From germline, CDR1 is SGHNT and CDR2 YYREEE (reference sequence). The CDR3 runs 14 residues. Here the CDR3 reads CASLTWGGISEDYF. The CDR3 region has the DNA TGTGCCAGCCTTACCTGGGGGGGTATTTCTGAAGATTACTTT.